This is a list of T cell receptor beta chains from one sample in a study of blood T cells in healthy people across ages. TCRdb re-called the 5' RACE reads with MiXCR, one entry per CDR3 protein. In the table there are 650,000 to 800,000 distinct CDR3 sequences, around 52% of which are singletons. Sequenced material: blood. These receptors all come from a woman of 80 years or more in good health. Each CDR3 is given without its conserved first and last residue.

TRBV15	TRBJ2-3	ATSRRLAGGSTDTQY
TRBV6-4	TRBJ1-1	ASSAEGQNTEAF
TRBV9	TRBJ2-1	ASSVAENNEQF
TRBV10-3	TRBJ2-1	AISDGPPEQF
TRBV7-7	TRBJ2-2	ASSRGQSSNTGELF
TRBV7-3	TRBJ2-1	ASSLSRLAGTNEQF
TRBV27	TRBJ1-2	ASSLGGASYGYT
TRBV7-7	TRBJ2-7	ASSPAGDPYEQY
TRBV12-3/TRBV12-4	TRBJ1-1	ASSLLANTEAF
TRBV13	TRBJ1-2	ASSLVGQGAPGYT
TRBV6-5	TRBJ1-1	ATRAADRGYTEAF
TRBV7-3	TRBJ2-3	ASSLLPGPTDTQY
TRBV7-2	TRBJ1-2	ASSRPWSYGYT
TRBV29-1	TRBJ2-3	SVVRSLSTDTQY
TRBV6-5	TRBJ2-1	ASTQGLRNEQF
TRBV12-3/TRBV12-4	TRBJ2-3	ASSFEQPSSADTQY
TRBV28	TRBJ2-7	ASSLRTSGSSYEQY
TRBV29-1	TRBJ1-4	SVSGTGNEKLF
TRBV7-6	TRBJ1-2	ASSAGTGYYGYT
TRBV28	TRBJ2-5	ASSLTGTVQETQY
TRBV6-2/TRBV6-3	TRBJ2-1	ASSYLLAGRHNEQF
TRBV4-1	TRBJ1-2	ASSQDRGFYGYT
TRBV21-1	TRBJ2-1	ASSTSVGYNEQF
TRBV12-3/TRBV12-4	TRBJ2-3	ASRRQGVSTDTQY
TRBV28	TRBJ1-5	ASSLDVWGEGSNQPQH
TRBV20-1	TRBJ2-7	SARELAVSYEQY
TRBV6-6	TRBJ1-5	ASSTRGGDSNQPQH
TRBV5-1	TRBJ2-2	ASRAGSGASGELF
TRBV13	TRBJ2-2	ASSPWLSNTGELF
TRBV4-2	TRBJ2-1	ASSQERASYNEQF